Shown below are 14 T cell receptor beta chains from a single sample sequenced in a study of shared clonotypes between healthy human individuals. Sequencing used immunoSEQ multiplex PCR; TCRdb keeps in-frame clones, though not all of them. Here the sample spans 450,000 to 500,000 clones, 70% to 85% being singletons. The material sequenced was PBMCs. These receptors all stem from a woman between 40 and 50 years old in good health. Some clones in this sample may be carry-over from other donors' samples.

J is TRBJ1-4 and V is TRBV11-2; D may be TRBD1 (6 bases). The CDR3 consists of 16 residues. Germline V gene data show CDR1 as SGHAT and CDR2 as FQNNGV. V dropped 5 bases and J dropped 7 bases, with 20 bases sitting between them. DNA of the CDR3: TGTGCCAGCAGCGCCAAATTGGGGGCGTTTGGTGAAAAACTGTTTTTT. Protein product: CASSAKLGAFGEKLFF.

The rearrangement joins TRBV7-9 to TRBJ2-5, with 11 bases aligning to TRBD2. The CDR3 length is 15 residues. The V and J ends lost 5 bases and 0 bases, in that order; junction bases with no gene match: 2. The germline gives CDR1 SEHNR, CDR2 FQNEAQ (reference sequence). CDR3 bases: TGTGCCAGCAGCCCGGGACTAGCGGACCAAGAGACCCAGTACTTC. Amino acid sequence: CASSPGLADQETQYF.

V usage is TRBV27 and J usage is TRBJ2-1; 9 nucleotides agree with TRBD2. V dropped 5 bases and J dropped 8; count of bases not matched to a gene: 13. The CDR3 length is 16 residues. CDR1 MNHEY and CDR2 SMNVEV come from the germline V gene (reference sequence). The CDR3 region is CASSPLAGFPHDEQFF. The CDR3 DNA reads as TGTGCCAGCAGTCCCCTAGCGGGATTCCCCCATGATGAGCAGTTCTTC.

This clone was recorded a few times. V and J are TRBV10-2 and TRBJ1-1, with D possibly being TRBD1 (6 bases). This CDR3 comprises 12 residues. Germline lookup yields CDR1 WSHSY and CDR2 SAAADI. V lost 11 bases and J lost 5, with 15 bases in between. The CDR3 DNA is TGCGCCTCACGACAGGCGGGGACTGAAGCTTTCTTT. Translating it yields CASRQAGTEAFF.

Concerning this clone: This sequence is one base from a far larger clone and is likely a read error. J is TRBJ1-1 and V is TRBV6-1; D is perhaps TRBD1 (5 bases). V was pared by 2 bases and J by 8 bases, with 15 bases between. The CDR3 is 14 amino acids. Germline CDR1 is MNHNS and CDR2 is SASEGT. The CDR3 DNA reads as TGTGCCAGCAGTGAATGGGAGGAGACAGCGGAAGCTTTCTTT. It encodes CASSEWEETAEAFF.

With regard to this clone: A junction boundary mismatches the germline segment, possibly from a read error. V is TRBV5-1 and J is TRBJ2-7; TRBD2 matches at 10 bases. The CDR3 consists of 15 residues. The germline gives CDR1 SGHRS, CDR2 YFSETQ. CDR3 nucleotides: TGCGCCAGCAGCTTGGGTAGCGGGAGGTCCTCCGAGCAGTACTTC. As protein: CASSLGSGRSSEQYF.

The chain couples TRBV18 to TRBJ2-5; D is unclear. V was shortened by 2 bases and J by 3 bases, with 10 bases between the two germline ends. The CDR3 is 14 amino acids. Germline CDR1 KGHSH, CDR2 LQKENI. The CDR3 region is CASSPERIEETQYF. DNA for the CDR3: TGTGCCAGCTCACCAGAAAGGATTGAAGAGACCCAGTACTTC.

This clone has just a few counts. The junction departs from germline at one end; a sequencing error may be responsible. The chain carries TRBV6-1 and TRBJ1-5; 7 bases match TRBD1. The CDR3 is 13 amino acids. CDR1 and CDR2 from the germline V gene are MNHNS and SASEGT. CDR3 residues: CASSDPLGQLQHF. CDR3 coding DNA: TGTGCCAGCAGTGACCCTCTGGGACAGCTCCAGCATTTT.

V is TRBV14 and J is TRBJ2-1; the match to TRBD2 covers 11 bases. The germline CDR1 and CDR2 sequences are SGHDN and FVKESK. J lost 4 bases, V lost 3 bases, and 2 bases had no gene match. This CDR3 is built from 15 residues. The DNA of the CDR3 is TGTGCCAGCAGCCAGATAGCGGGAGGGTACAATGAGCAGTTCTTC. Residues: CASSQIAGGYNEQFF.

Concerning this clone: A much bigger clone sits one base away, suggesting this may be a read error. This chain joins TRBV2 and TRBJ1-3, with D perhaps TRBD1 (5 bases). Deletions cut 4 bases from V and 4 bases from J, with 17 bases between. Germline assignment: CDR1 SNHLY and CDR2 FYNNEI. The CDR3 is 16 amino acids. In nucleotides, the CDR3 is TGTGCCAGCAGTGTTTCCCGACAGCCGACAGGAAACACCATATATTTT. Amino acids: CASSVSRQPTGNTIYF.

The chain is built from TRBV7-3 and TRBJ2-7, with 16 bases aligning to TRBD2. The CDR3 has 19 amino acids. The J segment lost 1 base and the V segment lost 0 bases, leaving 6 bases of the junction unmatched. CDR1 is SGHTA and CDR2 is FQGTGA in the germline V gene. The CDR3 spells CASSLTGLAGGPLSYEQYF. The CDR3 nucleotides read TGTGCCAGCAGCTTAACGGGACTAGCGGGAGGGCCGCTATCCTACGAGCAGTACTTC.

On this clone itself: The CDR3 ends on some other residue instead of the conserved phenylalanine or tryptophan, so this is likely a read error. The chain is built from TRBV27 and TRBJ2-7; 10 nucleotides match TRBD1. The CDR3 spans 14 residues. The germline CDR1 and CDR2 sequences are MNHEY and SMNVEV (reference sequence). V shed 4 bases and J 7 bases; nucleotides not matched to a gene: 7. CDR3 nucleotide sequence: TGTGCCAGCAGTTACCGGGACAGGGGAGGGGAGCAGTACTCC. The encoded protein is CASSYRDRGGEQYS.

The chain combines TRBV7-1 with TRBJ1-4; 8 positions match TRBD1. TRBV7-1 is reported as an ORF; its role is uncertain. This CDR3 contains 15 residues. Trimming cost V 5 bases and J 8 bases; bases outside gene matches: 10. The CDR3 nucleotides read TGTGCCAGCAGCCCACCCGGGACAGGTACCGAAAAACTGTTTTTT. It translates to CASSPPGTGTEKLFF.

The chain is built from TRBV2 and TRBJ2-1; weak D call: TRBD1 (5 bases). The V and J ends lost 3 bases and 6 bases respectively, with 15 bases between them. The CDR3 has 15 residues. Germline V gene sequence: CDR1 SNHLY, CDR2 FYNNEI. In DNA form, the CDR3 reads TGTGCCAGCAGTGAGTTCCCTAGGGGTGCCAATGAGCAGTTCTTC. This gives the protein CASSEFPRGANEQFF. Full variable domain (outside the CDR3, taken from reference TRBV2 and TRBJ2-1): EPEVTQTPSHQVTQMGQEVILRCVPISNHLYFYWYRQILGQKVEFLVSFYNNEISEKSEIFDDQFSVERPDGSNFTLKIRSTKLEDSAMYFCASSEFPRGANEQFFGPGTRLTVL.